This entry lists 15 T cell receptor beta chains sequenced from one sample in a study of T cells in Graves' hyperthyroidism and ophthalmopathy. Researchers amplified the TCR beta CDR3 regions from RNA transcripts. First-round RT-PCR of the TCR CDR3 relied on the HTBI primer set. Using its own MiXCR run on the multiplex PCR reads, TCRdb lists one record per CDR3 protein. The profile covers some 600,000 distinct CDR3 sequences, with 35% to 55% appearing a single time and 8.2% taken by the ten largest. Sequenced: peripheral blood or thyroid tissue (not recorded which). These receptors were obtained from a woman younger than 30 with Graves' hyperthyroidism.

On this clonotype: The junction departs from the called germline gene at one end, perhaps through a read error. This chain links TRBV7-2 with TRBJ2-5, with TRBD2 identical over 13 bases. Per the germline V gene, CDR1 is SGHTA and CDR2 is FQGNSA. The CDR3 has 17 residues. CDR3 in DNA: TGTGCCAACAGCTTCAACACGGGACTAGCGGGGAGTGAGACCCAGTACTTC. It encodes CANSFNTGLAGSETQYF.

This clonotype was recorded many times. CDR3: CASVPAGGLYSPLHF. The CDR3 DNA reads TGCGCCAGCGTTCCGGCGGGGGGGCTTTATTCACCCCTCCACTTT. The chain is built from TRBV10-2 and TRBJ1-6; perhaps TRBD1 as D (6 bases). Germline CDR1 WSHSY, CDR2 SAAADI. This CDR3 spans 15 amino acids. V was trimmed by 8 bases and J by 8 bases, leaving 19 bases between them.

This clonotype was detected only a few times. The chain employs TRBV9 and TRBJ1-5, with 7 bases identical to TRBD1. V shed 0 bases and J 5 bases; nucleotides not matched to a gene: 5. There are 15 residues in the CDR3. Germline assignment: CDR1 SGDLS and CDR2 YYNGEE. CDR3 amino acids: CASSVAGTEDQPQHF. The CDR3 coding sequence is TGTGCCAGCAGCGTAGCTGGGACAGAAGATCAGCCCCAGCATTTT.

The V call is TRBV5-1, the J call TRBJ1-4; D is unclear. The germline gives CDR1 SGHRS, CDR2 YFSETQ. V lost 0 bases to trimming and J lost 10 bases, with 25 bases between them. This CDR3 contains 18 residues. CDR3 nucleotide sequence: TGCGCCAGCAGCTTGGACACCTTGTCGATGCATGCCGGAGGAAAACTGTTTTTT. It specifies CASSLDTLSMHAGGKLFF. Supplemented by reference TRBV5-1 and TRBJ1-4, the full variable domain reads KAGVTQTPRYLIKTRGQQVTLSCSPISGHRSVSWYQQTPGQGLQFLFEYFSETQRNKGNFPGRFSGRQFSNSRSEMNVSTLELGDSALYLCASSLDTLSMHAGGKLFFGSGTQLSVL.

The J gene is TRBJ1-4, the V gene TRBV7-2, with D perhaps TRBD1 (5 bases). CDR3 length: 14 amino acids. Germline lookup yields CDR1 SGHTA and CDR2 FQGNSA. Trimming took 4 bases from V and 8 from J, leaving 14 bases between them. CDR3 DNA sequence: TGTGCCAGCAGCTCGAGGGGCGTCTACGAAAAACTGTTTTTT. It translates to CASSSRGVYEKLFF.

The chain combines TRBV4-1 with TRBJ1-2; tentatively, D is TRBD1 (6 bases). V lost 1 base and J lost 4, with 13 bases in between. Per germline, CDR1 MGHRA and CDR2 YSYEKL. This CDR3 is 15 amino acids long. CDR3 sequence reads: CASSQGQEGGYGYTF. CDR3 DNA: TGCGCCAGCAGCCAAGGACAGGAGGGGGGCTATGGCTACACCTTC.

This clonotype has a count of ten or more. V is TRBV15 and J is TRBJ2-2, with unresolved D. The CDR3 is 17 amino acids. With 0 bases removed from V and 1 base from J, the gap between germline ends came to 12 bases. Germline values: CDR1 LNHNV, CDR2 YYDKDF (reference sequence). The CDR3 protein is CATSRDRGTLNTGELFF. The CDR3 DNA is TGTGCCACCAGCAGAGATCGCGGAACCTTGAACACCGGGGAGCTGTTTTTT.

This chain connects TRBV6-2 or TRBV6-3 to TRBJ1-4; 9 positions agree with TRBD1. The germline CDR1 and CDR2 sequences are MNHEY and SVGEGT. The V and J ends lost 11 bases and 14 bases, in that order; junction bases with no gene match: 15. The CDR3 runs 13 residues. The CDR3 is CARINGTGLSLFF. The CDR3 DNA is TGTGCCCGGATAAACGGGACAGGGTTAAGTCTGTTTTTT.

To note about this clonotype: A much larger clone sits a single nucleotide away, making a read error possible. This chain uses TRBV24-1 with TRBJ2-7; D is perhaps TRBD1 (6 bases). V was shortened by 6 bases and J by 3 bases, with 17 bases between the two germline ends. The CDR3 runs to 15 residues. Germline V gene lookup returns CDR1 KGHDR and CDR2 SFDVKD. The CDR3 protein is CATSPSGAGDYEQYF. The CDR3 DNA sequence: TGTGCCACCAGTCCTTCCGGGGCAGGGGACTACGAGCAGTACTTC.

The rearrangement uses TRBV13 and TRBJ2-7; tentatively, D is TRBD2 (6 bases). CDR3 length: 13 amino acids. With 4 bases removed from V and 4 bases from J, the gap between germline ends came to 11 bases. Germline CDR1 PRHDT, CDR2 FYEKMQ (reference sequence). The CDR3 region is CASSYGRGYEQYF. CDR3 nucleotides: TGTGCCAGCAGCTACGGGAGAGGGTACGAGCAGTACTTC.

This clonotype was observed many times. The chain joins TRBV2 to TRBJ1-6; D remains unclear. Trimming took off 5 bases at V and 5 bases at J, with 16 bases between the two ends. CDR3 length equals 16 residues. Germline V CDR1 and CDR2: SNHLY, FYNNEI. CDR3: CASSPLTFRDNSPLHF. The DNA for the CDR3 is TGTGCCAGCAGTCCTCTGACTTTCCGAGATAATTCACCCCTCCACTTT.

This clonotype has a handful of counts. The chain combines TRBV5-5 with TRBJ2-5; no clear D. There are 13 residues in the CDR3. Germline CDR1 and CDR2: SGHKS and YYEKEE (reference sequence). Deletions cut 0 bases from V and 5 bases from J, with 8 bases between. The CDR3 region has the DNA TGTGCCAGCAGCTTGGAAGAAACGGAGACCCAGTACTTC. Protein product: CASSLEETETQYF.

This sequence joins TRBV7-3 and TRBJ2-7; maybe TRBD1 (7 bases). The V end was cut by 5 bases, the J end by 5 bases, with 22 bases between. This CDR3 has 16 residues. Germline values: CDR1 SGHTA, CDR2 FQGTGA. In DNA, the CDR3 is TGTGCCAGCAGCCAAGATCCTCGCGGAGGGGGCCACGAGCAGTACTTC. It encodes CASSQDPRGGGHEQYF. Full variable domain (remainder filled in from reference TRBV7-3 and TRBJ2-7): GAGVSQTPSNKVTEKGKYVELRCDPISGHTALYWYRQSLGQGPEFLIYFQGTGAADDSGLPNDRFFAVRPEGSVSTLKIQRTERGDSAVYLCASSQDPRGGGHEQYFGPGTRLTVT.

The genes are TRBV6-6 and TRBJ1-5, with 8 bases fitting TRBD1. The CDR3 extends over 15 amino acids. Unmatched junction bases numbered 3, after V lost 2 bases and J lost 3 bases. Germline V CDR1 and CDR2: MNHNY, SVGAGI (reference sequence). CDR3 sequence reads: CASSYNRGDNQPQHF. Written as DNA, the CDR3 is TGTGCCAGCAGTTACAACAGGGGGGACAATCAGCCCCAGCATTTT.

The V call is TRBV19, the J call TRBJ2-5, with 8 bases fitting TRBD1. The germline CDR1 and CDR2 sequences are LNHDA and SQIVND (reference sequence). The V gene end was trimmed by 4 bases and the J gene end by 1 base; junction bases not matched to a gene: 2. The CDR3 has 14 amino acids. The CDR3, as DNA: TGTGCCAGTAGTAGGGGACAGGTCCAAGAGACCCAGTACTTC. It yields the protein CASSRGQVQETQYF.